Listed below are T cell receptor beta chains from one sample, sequenced in a study of high-grade serous ovarian cancer treatment subgroups. Sequencing was performed with immunoSEQ multiplex PCR; in TCRdb, only in-frame clones are kept and a portion is missing. In the table there are hundreds of clones, roughly 70% of which are singletons. Sequencing was done on a sample of tumor tissue. These receptors were obtained from a human donor with high-grade serous ovarian cancer. CDR3s include the opening cysteine and the closing phenylalanine or tryptophan. D genes are given only for firm matches. Only some rows state a clone size, as once, few, many or a class for expanded clones.

d_call	clone_size	j_call	v_call	cdr3_aa	cdr3_nt
-	-	TRBJ2-7	TRBV4-1	CASSQDKNPSYEQYF	TGCGCCAGCAGCCAAGATAAAAACCCCTCCTACGAGCAGTACTTC
TRBD1	-	TRBJ1-2	TRBV30	CAWSVGRGLSGGYTF	TGTGCCTGGAGTGTCGGCAGGGGGCTTTCGGGGGGCTACACCTTC
TRBD1	-	TRBJ2-2	TRBV5-1	CASSQKRTGGNTGELFF	TGCGCCAGCAGCCAAAAAAGGACAGGGGGGAACACCGGGGAGCTGTTTTTT
-	-	TRBJ1-1	TRBV10-3	CAISVGEGTEAFF	TGTGCCATCAGTGTTGGGGAAGGGACTGAAGCTTTCTTT
-	-	TRBJ1-1	TRBV5-1	CVSRKENTEAFF	TGCGTCAGCAGGAAAGAGAACACTGAAGCTTTCTTT
-	-	TRBJ2-7	TRBV25-1	CASSEYGLGTPTPQYF	TGTGCCAGCAGTGAATATGGGCTGGGGACACCAACTCCGCAGTACTTC
-	-	TRBJ2-7	TRBV27	CASSFQQDSYYEQYF	TGTGCCAGCAGTTTTCAACAGGACAGCTACTACGAGCAGTACTTC
-	-	TRBJ2-1	TRBV9	CASSVLTSSYNEQFF	TGTGCCAGCAGCGTACTGACCAGCTCCTACAATGAGCAGTTCTTC
TRBD1	-	TRBJ2-7	TRBV2	CASSERGTGNTYEQYF	TGTGCCAGCAGTGAAAGGGGGACAGGGAATACCTACGAGCAGTACTTC
-	few	TRBJ1-1	TRBV5-1	CASRKENTEAFF	TGCGCCAGCAGGAAAGAGAACACTGAAGCTTTCTTT
-	-	TRBJ1-2	TRBV25-1	CASSENTGYGYTF	TGTGCCAGCAGTGAAAACACGGGCTATGGCTACACCTTC
TRBD2	-	TRBJ2-1	TRBV7-3	CASSYTGLAGSEQFF	TGTGCCAGCAGCTACACGGGACTAGCGGGATCTGAGCAGTTCTTC
-	-	TRBJ2-5	TRBV7-2	CASTVSSAQTQYF	TGTGCCAGCACCGTTTCTAGCGCTCAGACCCAGTACTTC
-	-	TRBJ1-5	TRBV5-6	CASSFLKGSGNQPQHF	TGTGCCAGCAGCTTTTTGAAGGGTAGCGGCAATCAGCCCCAGCATTTT
-	-	TRBJ2-1	TRBV9	CASSRGWGLNNEQFF	TGTGCCAGCAGCAGGGGTTGGGGGTTAAACAATGAGCAGTTCTTC
-	-	TRBJ1-5	TRBV30	CAWSTGFFSNQPQHF	TGTGCCTGGAGTACAGGGTTTTTCAGCAATCAGCCCCAGCATTTT
-	few	TRBJ2-7	TRBV27	CASSSPQGSLREQYF	TGTGCCAGCAGTTCACCCCAGGGGTCGTTACGCGAGCAGTACTTC
-	-	TRBJ1-1	TRBV18	CASSPDWGTEAFF	TGTGCCAGCTCACCCGACTGGGGCACTGAAGCTTTCTTT
-	-	TRBJ2-7	TRBV9	CASSVEDSRSYEQYF	TGTGCCAGCAGCGTAGAGGACAGCCGCTCCTACGAGCAGTACTTC
-	-	TRBJ2-3	TRBV9	CASSVAWGAGVLTDTQYF	TGTGCCAGCAGCGTAGCTTGGGGGGCGGGAGTCCTCACGGATACGCAGTATTTT
-	-	TRBJ2-7	TRBV7-2	CASSPGKGYEQYF	TGTGCCAGCAGCCCCGGGAAGGGGTACGAGCAGTACTTC
TRBD1	few	TRBJ1-6	TRBV30	CAWRWDSGSPLHF	TGTGCCTGGAGGTGGGACAGTGGATCACCCCTCCACTTT
TRBD1	-	TRBJ1-1	TRBV10-3	CASSSPTGGGGTEAFF	TGTGCCAGCAGTTCCCCTACAGGGGGCGGAGGGACTGAAGCTTTCTTT
-	once	TRBJ2-4	TRBV6-6	CASSLLRASGANIQYF	TGTGCCAGCAGTCTCCTCCGAGCCTCTGGGGCAAACATTCAGTACTTC
-	few	TRBJ2-1	TRBV6-1	CASSGRQGAIAGGPRNEQFF	TGTGCCAGCAGTGGAAGACAGGGGGCCATAGCGGGAGGGCCGCGGAATGAGCAGTTCTTC
-	-	TRBJ2-5	TRBV6-5	CASSYAGVETQYF	TGTGCCAGCAGTTACGCAGGGGTGGAGACCCAGTACTTC
TRBD1	once	TRBJ2-2	TRBV6-4	CASSRGQGDTGELFF	TGTGCCAGCAGTCGGGGACAGGGGGACACCGGGGAGCTGTTTTTT
-	-	TRBJ2-3	TRBV7-2	CASSGGGGARDTQYF	TGTGCCAGCAGCGGAGGAGGGGGGGCACGGGATACGCAGTATTTT
-	-	TRBJ2-2	TRBV4-1	CASSPPLSWELFF	TGCGCCAGCAGCCCCCCATTGTCCTGGGAGCTGTTTTTT
-	-	TRBJ2-5	TRBV9	CASSVSDHMGQETQYF	TGTGCCAGCAGCGTATCTGATCATATGGGCCAAGAGACCCAGTACTTC
-	-	TRBJ2-3	TRBV29-1	CSVEQGDDTQYF	TGCAGCGTTGAACAGGGCGACGATACGCAGTATTTT
-	-	TRBJ1-1	TRBV11-3	CASSAGEEAFF	TGTGCCAGCAGCGCCGGGGAGGAAGCTTTCTTT
-	-	TRBJ2-3	TRBV5-1	CASSLGAQDTQYF	TGCGCCAGCAGCTTGGGGGCCCAAGATACGCAGTATTTT